These T cell receptor beta chains were read from a single sample in a study of human T cells and chemical hapten exposure. Via MiXCR, TCRdb re-called the RACE reads, giving one row per CDR3 protein. The sample includes around 200,000 distinct CDR3 sequences, around 23% of them seen just once. This specimen was whole blood, taken in connection with sensitization to the hapten diphenylcyclopropenone (DPC). Every receptor here comes from a woman aged 35 to 49 with alopecia areata. Some clones in this sample may be carry-over from other donors' samples. CDR3s include the opening cysteine and the closing phenylalanine or tryptophan. D genes are given only for firm matches. Expanded clones get a size class; other rows say once, few or many, or leave the size out.

clone size	D gene	J gene	V gene	CDR3 protein	CDR3 DNA
few	TRBD1	TRBJ2-7	TRBV7-9	CASSPGTGALKQYF	TGTGCCAGCAGCCCCGGGACAGGGGCCCTGAAGCAGTACTTC
few	.	TRBJ2-7	TRBV6-2/TRBV6-3	CASRLTGTYNGEQYF	TGTGCCAGCAGGTTGACCGGGACCTATAATGGCGAGCAGTACTTC
.	.	TRBJ1-5	TRBV28	CASRPDANQPQHF	TGTGCCAGCAGGCCCGATGCCAATCAGCCCCAGCATTTT
.	TRBD2	TRBJ2-7	TRBV6-5	CASSPGTSGRIEQYF	TGTGCCAGCAGTCCCGGGACTAGCGGGAGGATCGAGCAGTACTTC
.	TRBD1	TRBJ1-6	TRBV11-2	CASSLISGGLPLHF	TGTGCCAGCAGCTTAATATCAGGGGGATTACCCCTCCACTTT
few	TRBD2	TRBJ2-2	TRBV6-6	CAIPGRGGQNTGELFF	TGTGCCATCCCGGGACGGGGGGGCCAGAACACCGGGGAGCTGTTTTTT
few	.	TRBJ2-1	TRBV20-1	CSAGLFLSRGLGNEQFF	TGCAGTGCTGGACTGTTCCTATCTAGGGGATTGGGGAATGAGCAGTTCTTC
.	.	TRBJ2-1	TRBV4-2	CASSQIMDPYNEQFF	TGTGCCAGCAGCCAGATTATGGACCCCTACAATGAGCAGTTCTTC
.	TRBD2	TRBJ2-5	TRBV5-1	CASSPQLAGETQYF	TGCGCCAGCAGCCCCCAACTAGCGGGTGAGACCCAGTACTTC
few	.	TRBJ2-2	TRBV5-1	CASSPRHDLTAGELFF	TGCGCCAGCAGCCCACGACACGACTTGACGGCCGGGGAGCTGTTTTTT
few	.	TRBJ2-7	TRBV3-1	CASSQERVGEQYF	TGTGCCAGCAGCCAAGAAAGGGTCGGCGAGCAGTACTTC
.	TRBD1	TRBJ2-2	TRBV7-9	CASSPLPTGANTGELFF	TGTGCCAGCAGCCCACTCCCTACAGGGGCGAACACCGGGGAGCTGTTTTTT
few	.	TRBJ2-7	TRBV7-2	CASSLLTGSVHEQYF	TGTGCCAGCAGCCTGCTCACCGGGTCTGTCCACGAGCAGTACTTC
many	TRBD1	TRBJ2-3	TRBV7-9	CASSNSTGGDTQYF	TGTGCCAGCAGCAATTCGACAGGGGGAGATACGCAGTATTTT
.	TRBD2	TRBJ2-1	TRBV6-2/TRBV6-3	CASRKLAGGNEQFF	TGTGCCAGCAGGAAACTAGCGGGAGGGAATGAGCAGTTCTTC
few	.	TRBJ2-5	TRBV5-6	CASSLGGSSGETQYF	TGTGCCAGCAGCTTGGGGGGCAGCTCGGGCGAGACCCAGTACTTC
.	.	TRBJ2-1	TRBV12-5	CASGLAVLSEQFF	TGTGCTAGTGGTTTGGCAGTTTTAAGCGAGCAGTTCTTC
.	.	TRBJ2-3	TRBV24-1	CATSDPDGFSDTQYF	TGTGCCACCAGTGATCCTGACGGGTTCTCAGATACGCAGTATTTT
many	.	TRBJ2-4	TRBV29-1	CSVRPGTQAKNIQYF	TGCAGCGTACGACCCGGGACTCAAGCCAAAAACATTCAGTACTTC
.	TRBD1	TRBJ2-1	TRBV20-1	CSARGGTGGPTEQSF	TGCAGTGCTAGAGGAGGGACAGGGGGCCCCACGGAGCAGTCCTTC
.	.	TRBJ1-1	TRBV7-6	CASSLDPGTEAFF	TGTGCCAGCAGCTTAGACCCCGGGACAGAAGCTTTCTTT
few	.	TRBJ1-6	TRBV7-2	CASSLAGSNSPLHF	TGTGCCAGCAGCCTGGCGGGGTCTAATTCACCCCTCCACTTT
few	.	TRBJ2-3	TRBV24-1	CATSELTRQTQYF	TGTGCCACCAGTGAGTTGACCCGGCAGACGCAGTATTTT
few	.	TRBJ2-5	TRBV7-6	CASSPGPRQQETQYF	TGTGCCAGCAGCCCCGGGCCCCGCCAGCAAGAGACCCAGTACTTC
few	.	TRBJ2-1	TRBV24-1	CATSGRGREQFF	TGTGCCACCAGTGGCAGGGGAAGGGAGCAGTTCTTC
few	TRBD1	TRBJ2-7	TRBV28	CASTLGGQSYEQYF	TGTGCCAGCACCTTAGGGGGACAGAGCTACGAGCAGTACTTC
.	.	TRBJ2-7	TRBV28	CASSILTGIPYEQYF	TGTGCCAGCAGTATCCTTACAGGGATCCCCTACGAGCAGTACTTC
few	.	TRBJ2-2	TRBV29-1	CSVVPQGVGELFF	TGCAGCGTTGTACCACAGGGCGTCGGGGAGCTGTTTTTT
.	.	TRBJ2-3	TRBV28	CASRRLSRTQYF	TGTGCCAGCAGGCGCCTTTCGAGGACGCAGTATTTT
.	TRBD2	TRBJ2-1	TRBV20-1	CSARGRLAGVRNEQFF	TGCAGTGCTAGAGGAAGACTAGCGGGGGTCCGGAATGAGCAGTTCTTC
.	TRBD1	TRBJ2-1	TRBV29-1	CSAGGGQGSDEQFF	TGCAGCGCAGGGGGGGGACAGGGAAGTGATGAGCAGTTCTTC
.	.	TRBJ1-5	TRBV12-3/TRBV12-4	CASSFDGYQPQHF	TGTGCCAGCAGTTTTGACGGGTATCAGCCCCAGCATTTT
few	TRBD1	TRBJ1-1	TRBV9	CASSERQGAWNTEAFF	TGTGCCAGCAGCGAACGACAGGGGGCATGGAACACTGAAGCTTTCTTT
.	.	TRBJ2-1	TRBV3-1	CASSQTHEQFF	TGTGCCAGCAGCCAGACACATGAGCAGTTCTTC
few	TRBD2	TRBJ2-7	TRBV20-1	CSARAGTSDAYEQYF	TGCAGTGCTAGAGCCGGGACTAGCGATGCCTACGAGCAGTACTTC
few	.	TRBJ1-4	TRBV15	CATSKIQGRDEKLFF	TGTGCCACCAGCAAAATACAGGGTCGGGATGAAAAACTGTTTTTT
.	.	TRBJ2-2	TRBV12-3/TRBV12-4	CASSLSGAGELFF	TGTGCCAGCAGTTTATCAGGGGCCGGGGAGCTGTTTTTT
.	TRBD1	TRBJ2-7	TRBV4-1	CASSQNLGGQGTVYEQYF	TGCGCCAGCAGCCAAAACCTGGGGGGACAGGGGACCGTTTACGAGCAGTACTTC
.	.	TRBJ2-3	TRBV4-1	CASSQSNRPDTQYF	TGCGCCAGCAGCCAGAGTAACAGGCCAGATACGCAGTATTTT
few	.	TRBJ1-1	TRBV20-1	CSAAYTEAFF	TGCAGTGCTGCTTACACTGAAGCTTTCTTT
.	TRBD2	TRBJ2-7	TRBV20-1	CSARSGTSGRRSYEQYF	TGCAGTGCTAGGAGCGGGACTAGCGGGAGGAGGTCGTACGAGCAGTACTTC
.	.	TRBJ2-3	TRBV9	CASSLLSESSTDTQYF	TGTGCCAGCAGCCTACTTTCGGAGAGCTCCACAGATACGCAGTATTTT
.	TRBD1	TRBJ1-1	TRBV29-1	CSVVGQGNTEAFF	TGCAGCGTGGTGGGACAGGGGAACACTGAAGCTTTCTTT
few	.	TRBJ1-2	TRBV5-1	CASRVDNYGYTF	TGCGCCAGCAGAGTCGATAACTATGGCTACACCTTC
.	.	TRBJ2-3	TRBV11-2	CASSYRPKTRNPDTQYF	TGTGCCAGCAGCTACAGACCCAAGACCCGTAATCCAGATACGCAGTATTTT
.	.	TRBJ2-1	TRBV28	CASSRGLLNEQFF	TGTGCCAGCAGCCGGGGACTCCTAAATGAGCAGTTCTTC
few	.	TRBJ2-7	TRBV29-1	CSVSTVPRGYEQYF	TGCAGCGTTTCAACAGTACCCAGGGGTTACGAGCAGTACTTC
.	TRBD2	TRBJ2-2	TRBV7-2	CASGLRLAGVHTGELFF	TGTGCCAGCGGCTTGCGACTAGCGGGAGTTCATACCGGGGAGCTGTTTTTT
.	TRBD2	TRBJ2-3	TRBV6-2/TRBV6-3	CASSYSSQTTSGSADTQYF	TGTGCCAGCAGTTACTCGTCTCAGACGACTAGCGGGAGTGCAGATACGCAGTATTTT
.	.	TRBJ2-3	TRBV20-1	CSAKRTSPSQNTQYF	TGCAGTGCTAAGCGGACTTCCCCCAGTCAAAATACGCAGTATTTT